The entry that follows covers one T cell receptor (beta chain) sequence. The target antigen is unknown. Profiled with immunoSEQ multiplex PCR; TCRdb holds only in-frame clones, not every one. The profile shows 75,000 to 100,000 clones, around 82% of them singletons. The CDR3 has 16 amino acids. Trimming took off 0 bases at V and 7 bases at J, with 19 bases between the two ends. Germline values: CDR1 LNHNV, CDR2 YYDKDF (reference sequence). These data originate in a study of Ad26.COV2.S vaccination and SARS-CoV-2 variants. Findings and limits, study-wide: Those who received the vaccine showed greater spike-specific TCR breadth than those given placebo.

The material sequenced was peripheral blood, taken after recovery from COVID-19. This chain joins TRBV15 and TRBJ2-7; D may be TRBD1 (5 bases). The sequence was obtained from a human donor who had recovered from COVID-19. This CDR3 reads CATSRDLSTGPLEQYF. The CDR3 DNA is TGTGCCACCAGCAGAGATCTTAGCACAGGTCCCCTGGAGCAGTACTTC.